This T cell receptor beta chain was sequenced for a study of blood T cell repertoires in COVID-19. V was clipped by 4 bases and J by 5 bases; unmatched bases: 6. In germline, CDR1 is SQVTM, CDR2 ANQGSEA. The CDR3 runs to 13 residues. Some clones are missing from TCRdb's copy, which holds only in-frame ones; the method was immunoSEQ multiplex PCR. The sample yields 150,000 to 200,000 clones, about 85% seen once. The sample consisted of peripheral blood. This TCR came from a man in his 60s with active or convalescent COVID-19. The chain has TRBV29-1 and TRBJ1-2; the match to TRBD1 covers 8 bases. CDR3: CSVVGQGFYGYTF. The CDR3 DNA reads as TGCAGCGTTGTCGGACAGGGTTTTTATGGCTACACCTTC.